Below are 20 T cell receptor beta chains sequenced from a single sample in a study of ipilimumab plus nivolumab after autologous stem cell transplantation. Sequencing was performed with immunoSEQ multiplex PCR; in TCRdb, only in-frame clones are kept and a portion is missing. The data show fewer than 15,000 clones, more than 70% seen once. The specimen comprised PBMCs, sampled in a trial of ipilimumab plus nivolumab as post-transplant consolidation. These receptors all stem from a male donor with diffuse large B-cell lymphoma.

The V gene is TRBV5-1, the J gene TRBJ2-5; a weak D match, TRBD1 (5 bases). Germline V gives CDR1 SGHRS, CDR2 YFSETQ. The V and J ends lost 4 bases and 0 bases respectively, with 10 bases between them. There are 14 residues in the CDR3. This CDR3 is CASSTGSNQETQYF. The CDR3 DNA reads TGCGCCAGCAGCACAGGCAGCAACCAAGAGACCCAGTACTTC.

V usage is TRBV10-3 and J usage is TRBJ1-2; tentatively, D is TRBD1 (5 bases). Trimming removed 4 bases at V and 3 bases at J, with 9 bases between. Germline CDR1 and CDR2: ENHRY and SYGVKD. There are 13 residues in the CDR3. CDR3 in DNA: TGTGCCATCAGTGGGGGCGGGGACTATGGCTACACCTTC. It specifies CAISGGGDYGYTF.

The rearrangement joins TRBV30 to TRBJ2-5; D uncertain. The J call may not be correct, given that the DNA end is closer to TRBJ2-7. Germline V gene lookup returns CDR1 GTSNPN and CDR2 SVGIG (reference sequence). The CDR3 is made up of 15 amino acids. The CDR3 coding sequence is TGTGCCTGGAACCCCCTCAGAAAAGACAACCGCGAGCAGTACTTC. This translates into CAWNPLRKDNREQYF.

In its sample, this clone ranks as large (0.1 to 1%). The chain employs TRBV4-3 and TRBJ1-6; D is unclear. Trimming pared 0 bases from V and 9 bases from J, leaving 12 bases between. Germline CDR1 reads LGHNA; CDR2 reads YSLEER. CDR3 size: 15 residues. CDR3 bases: TGCGCCAGCAGCCAAGATAACGGGCGTTCTTCACCCCTCCACTTT. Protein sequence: CASSQDNGRSSPLHF.

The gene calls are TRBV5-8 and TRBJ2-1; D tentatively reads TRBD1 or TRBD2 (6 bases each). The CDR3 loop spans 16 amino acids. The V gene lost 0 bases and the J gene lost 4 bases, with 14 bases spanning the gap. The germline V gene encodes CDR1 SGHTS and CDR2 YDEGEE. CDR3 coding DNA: TGTGCCAGCAGCTTGGCCGGGGGCGCGGGATACAATGAGCAGTTCTTC. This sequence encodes CASSLAGGAGYNEQFF.

This chain's CDR3 is CASSLRTVNYEQYF. The CDR3 DNA reads TGTGCCAGCAGTTTAAGGACGGTGAACTACGAGCAGTACTTC. The V call is TRBV27, the J call TRBJ2-5; no clear D. The DNA end favors TRBJ2-7, so the J call may be wrong. Germline CDR1 reads MNHEY; CDR2 reads SMNVEV (reference sequence). This CDR3 has 14 amino acids.

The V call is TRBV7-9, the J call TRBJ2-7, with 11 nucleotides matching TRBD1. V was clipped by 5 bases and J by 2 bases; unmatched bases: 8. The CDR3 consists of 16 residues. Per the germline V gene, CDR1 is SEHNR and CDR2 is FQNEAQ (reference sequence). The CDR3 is CASSHLGTGGAYEQYF. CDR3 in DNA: TGTGCCAGCAGCCATTTGGGGACAGGGGGGGCCTACGAGCAGTACTTC. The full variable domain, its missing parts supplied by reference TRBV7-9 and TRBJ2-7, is DTGVSQNPRHKITKRGQNVTFRCDPISEHNRLYWYRQTLGQGPEFLTYFQNEAQLEKSRLLSDRFSAERPKGSFSTLEIQRTEQGDSAMYLCASSHLGTGGAYEQYFGPGTRLTVT.

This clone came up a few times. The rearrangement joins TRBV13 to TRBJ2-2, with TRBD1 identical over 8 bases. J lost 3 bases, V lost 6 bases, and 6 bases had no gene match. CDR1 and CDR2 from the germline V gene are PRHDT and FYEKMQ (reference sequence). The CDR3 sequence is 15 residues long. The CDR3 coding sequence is TGTGCCAGCAGTGTGGGGACAGGTCACACCGGGGAGCTGTTTTTT. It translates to CASSVGTGHTGELFF.

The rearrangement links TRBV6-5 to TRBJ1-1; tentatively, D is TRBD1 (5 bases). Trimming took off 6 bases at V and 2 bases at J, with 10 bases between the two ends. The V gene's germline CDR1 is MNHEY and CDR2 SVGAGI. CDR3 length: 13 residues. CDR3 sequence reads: CASRLQVNTEAFF. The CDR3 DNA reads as TGTGCCAGCAGACTACAGGTAAACACTGAAGCTTTCTTT.

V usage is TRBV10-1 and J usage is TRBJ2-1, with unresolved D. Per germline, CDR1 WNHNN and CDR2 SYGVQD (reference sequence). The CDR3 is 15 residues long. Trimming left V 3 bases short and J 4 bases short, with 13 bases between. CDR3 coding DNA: TGCGCCAGCAGTGAAGGTAGACAACATTACAATGAGCAGTTCTTC. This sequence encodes CASSEGRQHYNEQFF.

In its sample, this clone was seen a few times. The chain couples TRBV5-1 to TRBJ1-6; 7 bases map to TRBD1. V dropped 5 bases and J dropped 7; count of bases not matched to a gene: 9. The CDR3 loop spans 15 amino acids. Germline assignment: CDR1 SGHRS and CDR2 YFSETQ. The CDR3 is CASSTIQGVNSPLHF. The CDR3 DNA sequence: TGCGCCAGCAGTACAATTCAGGGGGTAAATTCACCCCTCCACTTT.

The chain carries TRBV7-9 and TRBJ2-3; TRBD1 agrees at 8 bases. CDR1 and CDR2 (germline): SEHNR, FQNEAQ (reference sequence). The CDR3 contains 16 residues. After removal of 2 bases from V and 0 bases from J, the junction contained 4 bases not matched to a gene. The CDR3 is CASSLRTGGSTDTQYF. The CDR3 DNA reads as TGTGCCAGCAGCTTAAGAACAGGGGGGAGCACAGATACGCAGTATTTT.

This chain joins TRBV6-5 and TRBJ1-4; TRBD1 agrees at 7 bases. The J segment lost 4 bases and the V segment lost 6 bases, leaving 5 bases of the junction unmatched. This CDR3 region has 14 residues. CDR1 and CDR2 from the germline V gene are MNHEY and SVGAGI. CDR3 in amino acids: CASSRTGFNEKLFF. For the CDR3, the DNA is TGTGCCAGCAGCCGGACAGGATTTAATGAAAAACTGTTTTTT.

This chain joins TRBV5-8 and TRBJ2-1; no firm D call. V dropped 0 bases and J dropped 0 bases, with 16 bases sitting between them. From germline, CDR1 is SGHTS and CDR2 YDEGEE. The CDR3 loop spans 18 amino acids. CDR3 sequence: CASSLEDRSVFSYNEQFF. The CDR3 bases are TGTGCCAGCAGCTTGGAAGACCGAAGCGTGTTCTCCTACAATGAGCAGTTCTTC.

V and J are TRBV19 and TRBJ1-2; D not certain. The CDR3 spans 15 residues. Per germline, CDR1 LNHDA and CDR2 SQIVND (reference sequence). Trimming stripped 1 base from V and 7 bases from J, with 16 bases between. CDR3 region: CASSIVGPQVPGYTF. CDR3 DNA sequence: TGTGCCAGTAGTATAGTTGGTCCCCAGGTCCCTGGCTACACCTTC.

The CDR3 coding sequence is TGTGCCTGGAGTGTACTTGGCAGGAACATTCAGTACTTC. As protein: CAWSVLGRNIQYF. The chain couples TRBV30 to TRBJ2-4; no definite D call. CDR3 length: 13 residues. Trimming stripped 0 bases from V and 7 bases from J, with 10 bases between. Looked up from germline, CDR1 is GTSNPN and CDR2 is SVGIG (reference sequence).

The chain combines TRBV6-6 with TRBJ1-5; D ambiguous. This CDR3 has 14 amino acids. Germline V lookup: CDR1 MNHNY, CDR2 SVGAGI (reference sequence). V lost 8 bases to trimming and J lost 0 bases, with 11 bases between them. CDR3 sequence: CASGRKYSNQPQHF. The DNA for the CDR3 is TGTGCCAGCGGCAGAAAATATAGCAATCAGCCCCAGCATTTT.

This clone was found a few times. The DNA of the CDR3 is TGTGCCAGCAGCTTAGGGACAGGGGAACAGCCCCAGCATTTT. Protein sequence: CASSLGTGEQPQHF. The chain links TRBV7-9 to TRBJ1-5; the match to TRBD1 covers 9 bases. V lost 1 base, J lost 7 bases, and 2 bases stayed unmatched. Germline loops: CDR1 SEHNR, CDR2 FQNEAQ (reference sequence). The length of the CDR3 is 14 residues.

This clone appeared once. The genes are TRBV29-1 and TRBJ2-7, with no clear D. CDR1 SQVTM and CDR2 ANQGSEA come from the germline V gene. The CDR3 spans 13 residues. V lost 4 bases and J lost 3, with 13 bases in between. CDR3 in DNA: TGCAGCGTTGCTTTCGCGCCACGCTACGAGCAGTACTTC. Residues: CSVAFAPRYEQYF.

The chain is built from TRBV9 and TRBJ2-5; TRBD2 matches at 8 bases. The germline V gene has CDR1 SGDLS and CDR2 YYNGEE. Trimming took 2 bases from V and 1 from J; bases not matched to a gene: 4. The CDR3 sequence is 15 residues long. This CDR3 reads CASSVGRGFQETQYF. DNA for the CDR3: TGTGCCAGCAGCGTCGGGAGGGGTTTCCAAGAGACCCAGTACTTC.